The 10 T cell receptor beta chains below were found in one sample sequenced in a study of T-cell memory formation after mild COVID-19. A single record per CDR3 protein comes from TCRdb applying MiXCR to the 5' RACE reads. The sample yields about 13,000 distinct CDR3 sequences, 15% to 20% seen once. Sequenced input: PBMCs or a T cell subset sorted from them (not recorded which). The source is a man younger than 35 who had mild COVID-19 (a few samples of this study predate the infection). Cell type and time point are not known.

The table lists this clonotype with many counts. The chain is built from TRBV10-3 and TRBJ2-3; D not certain. V was pared by 3 bases and J by 6 bases, with 7 bases between. This CDR3 has 12 residues. Germline CDR1 ENHRY, CDR2 SYGVKD. The CDR3 is CAISDGVDTQYF. In nucleotides, the CDR3 is TGTGCCATCAGTGATGGGGTGGATACGCAGTATTTT.

In DNA, the CDR3 is TGTGCCAGCAGCCCGGGACTAGCGGGCTTCTACAATGAGCAGTTCTTC. It encodes CASSPGLAGFYNEQFF. J is TRBJ2-1 and V is TRBV7-9; 12 bases agree with TRBD2. Germline V gives CDR1 SEHNR, CDR2 FQNEAQ (reference sequence). CDR3 length: 16 residues. The junction had 5 bases not matched to a gene; V was cut back by 5 bases and J by 3 bases. The whole variable domain, filled in from reference TRBV7-9 and TRBJ2-1, reads DTGVSQNPRHKITKRGQNVTFRCDPISEHNRLYWYRQTLGQGPEFLTYFQNEAQLEKSRLLSDRFSAERPKGSFSTLEIQRTEQGDSAMYLCASSPGLAGFYNEQFFGPGTRLTVL.

The chain couples TRBV10-1 to TRBJ2-7; D may correspond to TRBD1 or TRBD2 (5 bases each). Germline CDR1 and CDR2: WNHNN and SYGVQD (reference sequence). This CDR3 is 16 amino acids long. Trimming shortened V by 10 bases and J by 5 bases, and 27 bases separated the two germline ends. CDR3 residues: CANRLGTPRLVDEQYV. DNA for the CDR3: TGCGCCAATCGTTTGGGGACCCCCCGTTTGGTCGACGAGCAGTACGTC.

Many counts were recorded for this clonotype. This rearrangement joins TRBV20-1 to TRBJ2-7, with 8 bases that match TRBD2. Trimming removed 6 bases from V and 3 bases from J; junction bases left unmatched: 10. Germline V gene sequence: CDR1 DFQATT, CDR2 SNEGSKA (reference sequence). This CDR3 is built from 14 residues. The CDR3 sequence: CSAPRGTSVYEQYV. The CDR3 DNA sequence: TGCAGTGCACCCCGGGGGACTAGTGTCTACGAGCAGTACGTC.

This clonotype was counted many times. The chain couples TRBV4-2 to TRBJ1-6; D is perhaps TRBD1 (6 bases). V lost 0 bases and J 10 bases, leaving 10 bases between the germline ends. This CDR3 has 14 amino acids. Germline CDR1 reads LGHNA; CDR2 reads YNFKEQ. As DNA, the CDR3 is TGTGCCAGCAGCCAAGACAGCGGGGGCTCACCCCTCCACTTT. Amino acid sequence: CASSQDSGGSPLHF.

At least ten counts were recorded for this clonotype. This chain uses TRBV20-1 with TRBJ2-7; 8 nucleotides align to TRBD2. CDR1 is DFQATT, CDR2 SNEGSKA, per germline (reference sequence). This CDR3 comprises 16 residues. The trim removed 2 bases at V and 2 bases at J, leaving 11 bases unmatched. This CDR3 reads CSARTASGGRPYEQYF. CDR3 sequence (DNA): TGCAGTGCTAGAACCGCCAGCGGGGGCCGCCCCTACGAGCAGTACTTC.

This clonotype was counted ten times or more. The CDR3 region is CASSLSRGANSMPDYGYTF. The DNA of the CDR3 is TGTGCCAGCAGTTTGAGTCGGGGGGCGAATTCGATGCCGGACTATGGCTACACCTTC. The chain carries TRBV28 and TRBJ1-2, with D maybe TRBD1 (6 bases). The ends were cut back, 3 bases at V and 3 bases at J, with 26 bases in the middle. Germline assignment: CDR1 MDHEN and CDR2 SYDVKM. The length of the CDR3 is 19 residues.

The J gene is TRBJ1-1, the V gene TRBV12-3 or TRBV12-4, with a weak D call TRBD1 (5 bases). V was clipped by 7 bases and J by 1 base, with 16 bases between them. The CDR3 is made up of 15 amino acids. CDR3 sequence (DNA): TGTGCCAGCATCCAACGGGGAGGGGAGAACACTGAAGCTTTCTTT. Translated, it gives CASIQRGGENTEAFF.

By share, this clonotype counts as medium-sized. J is TRBJ2-3 and V is TRBV5-1; D may be TRBD2 (6 bases). Trimming removed 6 bases at V and 2 bases at J, with 16 bases between. The CDR3 runs to 15 residues. Germline V gene sequence: CDR1 SGHRS, CDR2 YFSETQ. The CDR3 DNA follows: TGCGCCAGCACGGATCGACTAGTCTTCACAGATACGCAGTATTTT. Protein sequence: CASTDRLVFTDTQYF.

This rearrangement joins TRBV7-2 to TRBJ1-5; tentatively, D is TRBD1 (5 bases). The CDR3 spans 14 residues. The germline CDR1 and CDR2 sequences are SGHTA and FQGNSA. Trimming stripped 4 bases from V and 6 bases from J, with 13 bases between. CDR3 protein: CASSSLGVGQPQHF. The CDR3 DNA reads as TGTGCCAGCAGCTCGCTGGGGGTGGGTCAGCCCCAGCATTTT.